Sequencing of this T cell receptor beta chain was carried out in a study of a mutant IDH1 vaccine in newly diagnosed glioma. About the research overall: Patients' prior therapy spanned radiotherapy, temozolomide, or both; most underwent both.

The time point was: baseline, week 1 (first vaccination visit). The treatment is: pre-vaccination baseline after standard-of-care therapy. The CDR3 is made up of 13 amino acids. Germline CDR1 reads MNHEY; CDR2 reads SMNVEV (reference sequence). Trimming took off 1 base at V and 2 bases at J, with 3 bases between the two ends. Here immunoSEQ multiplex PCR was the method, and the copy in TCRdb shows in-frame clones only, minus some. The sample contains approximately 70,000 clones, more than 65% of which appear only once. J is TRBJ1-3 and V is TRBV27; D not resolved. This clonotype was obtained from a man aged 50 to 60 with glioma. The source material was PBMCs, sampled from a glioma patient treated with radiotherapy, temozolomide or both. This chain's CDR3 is CASSLWAGNTIYF. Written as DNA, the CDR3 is TGTGCCAGCAGTTTATGGGCTGGAAACACCATATATTTT.